These T cell receptor beta chains were read from a single sample in a study of blood T cell repertoires in COVID-19. Sequenced by immunoSEQ multiplex PCR; TCRdb stores in-frame clones only, minus some. The sample consists of about 140,000 clones, approximately 80% of them appearing once. The sequenced sample consisted of peripheral blood. The receptor source for this set is a woman at least 80 years old with active or convalescent COVID-19. CDR3s include the opening cysteine and the closing phenylalanine or tryptophan. Fields, in order: D gene, V gene, J gene, clone size, CDR3 protein, CDR3 DNA. A D gene is named only where the DNA matches it firmly. Clone size is stated in some rows and not others, as once, few, many or a class when expanded.

d_call: NA; v_call: TRBV2; j_call: TRBJ1-5; clone_size: NA; cdr3_aa: CASSDFRGFQPQHF; cdr3_nt: TGTGCCAGCAGTGATTTTCGGGGGTTTCAGCCCCAACATTTT
d_call: NA; v_call: TRBV19; j_call: TRBJ2-1; clone_size: NA; cdr3_aa: CASSIPWGDNEQFF; cdr3_nt: TGTGCCAGTAGTATTCCGTGGGGGGACAATGAGCAGTTCTTC
d_call: NA; v_call: TRBV27; j_call: TRBJ2-1; clone_size: NA; cdr3_aa: CASSSRSGIGNEQFF; cdr3_nt: TGTGCCAGCAGTTCTAGGTCGGGGATAGGAAATGAGCAGTTCTTC
d_call: NA; v_call: TRBV19; j_call: TRBJ1-2; clone_size: NA; cdr3_aa: CASSIGRGSILGYTF; cdr3_nt: TGTGCCAGTAGTATTGGCAGGGGTTCTATATTGGGCTACACCTTC
d_call: NA; v_call: TRBV3-1/TRBV3-2; j_call: TRBJ1-1; clone_size: NA; cdr3_aa: CASSQGTALNTEAFF; cdr3_nt: TGTGCCAGCAGCCAAGGGACAGCCCTGAACACTGAAGCTTTCTTT
d_call: NA; v_call: TRBV4-1; j_call: TRBJ1-4; clone_size: few; cdr3_aa: CASSKRQLNEKLFF; cdr3_nt: TGCGCCAGCAGCAAACGACAGTTGAATGAAAAACTGTTTTTT
d_call: TRBD1; v_call: TRBV5-1; j_call: TRBJ2-7; clone_size: NA; cdr3_aa: CASSIRDRYHEQYF; cdr3_nt: TGCGCCAGCAGCATCCGGGACAGGTACCACGAGCAGTACTTC
d_call: TRBD2; v_call: TRBV30; j_call: TRBJ2-1; clone_size: NA; cdr3_aa: CAWSVMSSGTHEQFF; cdr3_nt: TGTGCCTGGAGTGTAATGTCTAGCGGAACACATGAGCAGTTCTTC
d_call: TRBD1; v_call: TRBV5-1; j_call: TRBJ1-2; clone_size: NA; cdr3_aa: CASSPGTGVYGYTF; cdr3_nt: TGCGCCAGCAGCCCCGGGACAGGGGTGTATGGCTACACCTTC
d_call: NA; v_call: TRBV27; j_call: TRBJ2-3; clone_size: NA; cdr3_aa: CASSVNRDYTDTQYF; cdr3_nt: TGTGCCAGCAGTGTAAACAGGGATTACACAGATACGCAGTATTTT
d_call: TRBD1; v_call: TRBV5-1; j_call: TRBJ1-2; clone_size: few; cdr3_aa: CASSRDRGYGYTF; cdr3_nt: TGCGCCAGCAGCCGCGACAGGGGGTATGGCTACACCTTC
d_call: NA; v_call: TRBV4-1; j_call: TRBJ2-4; clone_size: NA; cdr3_aa: CASSPREVLAKNIQYF; cdr3_nt: TGCGCCAGCAGCCCCAGGGAGGTTTTAGCCAAAAACATTCAGTACTTC
d_call: NA; v_call: TRBV9; j_call: TRBJ1-1; clone_size: NA; cdr3_aa: CASSRIRGTEAFF; cdr3_nt: TGTGCCAGCAGTCGGATCCGGGGCACTGAAGCTTTCTTT
d_call: NA; v_call: TRBV13; j_call: TRBJ2-3; clone_size: NA; cdr3_aa: CASSFASSLHTQYF; cdr3_nt: TGTGCCAGCAGCTTCGCTAGTTCCCTTCATACGCAGTATTTT
d_call: NA; v_call: TRBV6-5; j_call: TRBJ2-5; clone_size: NA; cdr3_aa: CASSYLGPEQETQYF; cdr3_nt: TGTGCCAGCAGTTACTTGGGGCCAGAGCAAGAGACCCAGTACTTC
d_call: TRBD1; v_call: TRBV15; j_call: TRBJ1-1; clone_size: NA; cdr3_aa: CATSRSSLWDRGSRTEAFF; cdr3_nt: TGTGCCACCAGCAGGAGCTCCTTATGGGACAGGGGCTCGCGCACTGAAGCTTTCTTT
d_call: NA; v_call: TRBV18; j_call: TRBJ2-2; clone_size: NA; cdr3_aa: CASSPRQNTGELFF; cdr3_nt: TGTGCCAGCTCGCCGCGGCAGAACACCGGGGAGCTGTTTTTT
d_call: TRBD1; v_call: TRBV25-1; j_call: TRBJ1-2; clone_size: NA; cdr3_aa: CASSATSTGGYGYTF; cdr3_nt: TGTGCCAGCAGTGCCACTTCGACAGGGGGCTATGGCTACACCTTC
d_call: TRBD2; v_call: TRBV6-4; j_call: TRBJ2-2; clone_size: NA; cdr3_aa: CASRQLAGGELFF; cdr3_nt: TGTGCCAGCAGACAACTAGCGGGCGGGGAGCTGTTTTTT
d_call: NA; v_call: TRBV27; j_call: TRBJ2-2; clone_size: NA; cdr3_aa: CASSFEGRTGELFF; cdr3_nt: TGTGCCAGCAGTTTTGAGGGTAGAACCGGGGAGCTGTTTTTT
d_call: NA; v_call: TRBV28; j_call: TRBJ1-1; clone_size: NA; cdr3_aa: CASSLSGAWAFF; cdr3_nt: TGTGCCAGCAGTTTATCTGGGGCTTGGGCTTTCTTT
d_call: TRBD2; v_call: TRBV7-2; j_call: TRBJ2-1; clone_size: NA; cdr3_aa: CASSFKAGGPNEQFF; cdr3_nt: TGTGCCAGCAGCTTCAAAGCGGGGGGGCCCAATGAGCAGTTCTTC
d_call: NA; v_call: TRBV6-5; j_call: TRBJ2-7; clone_size: NA; cdr3_aa: CATSQARGKANEQYF; cdr3_nt: TGTGCCACCTCCCAAGCCAGGGGTAAGGCTAACGAGCAGTACTTC
d_call: NA; v_call: TRBV5-4; j_call: TRBJ2-5; clone_size: NA; cdr3_aa: CASSLAGRETQYF; cdr3_nt: TGTGCCAGCAGCTTGGCAGGGCGTGAGACCCAGTACTTC
d_call: TRBD2; v_call: TRBV19; j_call: TRBJ2-1; clone_size: NA; cdr3_aa: CASSTSRTSGGTYNEQFF; cdr3_nt: TGTGCCAGTAGTACCTCCCGGACTAGCGGGGGAACTTACAATGAGCAGTTCTTC
d_call: TRBD1; v_call: TRBV5-6; j_call: TRBJ2-3; clone_size: NA; cdr3_aa: CASSLRTGLNTDTQYF; cdr3_nt: TGTGCCAGCAGCTTAAGGACAGGACTTAACACAGATACGCAGTATTTT
d_call: NA; v_call: TRBV6-5; j_call: TRBJ2-2; clone_size: few; cdr3_aa: CASRPDRGITGELFF; cdr3_nt: TGTGCCAGCCGTCCTGATCGGGGGATCACCGGGGAGCTGTTTTTT
d_call: NA; v_call: TRBV28; j_call: TRBJ2-6; clone_size: NA; cdr3_aa: CASRTTGTGANVLTF; cdr3_nt: TGTGCCAGCAGGACTACAGGGACTGGGGCCAACGTCCTGACTTTC
d_call: TRBD2; v_call: TRBV7-9; j_call: TRBJ2-7; clone_size: NA; cdr3_aa: CASRPMGPGGEQYF; cdr3_nt: TGTGCCAGCAGACCAATGGGCCCGGGAGGGGAGCAGTACTTC
d_call: TRBD1; v_call: TRBV15; j_call: TRBJ2-5; clone_size: NA; cdr3_aa: CATSSGQEQETQYF; cdr3_nt: TGTGCCACCAGCAGCGGACAGGAACAAGAGACCCAGTACTTC